These 18 T cell receptor beta chains came from one sample sequenced in a study of shared clonotypes between healthy human individuals. CD45RO-negative, CCR7-positively selected cells formed the naive CD8 fraction, excluding terminally differentiated effector memory CD45RA+ cells. Clones were read by immunoSEQ multiplex PCR, and TCRdb kept only the in-frame ones, dropping some. The sample lists around 1.9 million clones, around 95% seen once, with approximately 1.7% in the top ten. Sequenced material: naive CD8+ T cells from PBMCs. These receptors were collected from a man aged 18 to 29 in good health. Some clones in this sample may be carry-over from other donors' samples.

This chain links TRBV28 with TRBJ2-7; the D gene is possibly TRBD1 (6 bases). The germline CDR1 and CDR2 sequences are MDHEN and SYDVKM. The germline V and J ends were trimmed by 8 bases and 0 bases, with 14 bases remaining between them. This CDR3 is 14 amino acids long. The CDR3 DNA sequence: TGTGCCAGCTGGAAGACAGGATCCTCCTACGAGCAGTACTTC. Amino acids: CASWKTGSSYEQYF.

The chain links TRBV13 to TRBJ1-1; 7 nucleotides agree with TRBD1. The CDR3 is 14 amino acids. J lost 7 bases, V lost 5 bases, and 10 bases had no gene match. Germline-derived CDR1 and CDR2 are PRHDT and FYEKMQ (reference sequence). The CDR3 DNA follows: TGTGCCAGCAGCGCCGGGACAGCCATGAGTGAAGCTTTCTTT. Translated, it gives CASSAGTAMSEAFF.

This CDR3 reads CASSLVRQALPSYEQYF. CDR3 bases: TGTGCCAGCAGCTTAGTTAGGCAGGCTTTGCCATCCTACGAGCAGTACTTC. This sequence joins TRBV11-2 and TRBJ2-7; no clear D gene. Germline V CDR1 and CDR2: SGHAT, FQNNGV. The CDR3 is 17 amino acids. V lost 1 base and J lost 1, with 17 bases in between.

The chain is built from TRBV29-1 and TRBJ2-1, with 8 positions matching TRBD2. There are 13 residues in the CDR3. Germline V lookup: CDR1 SQVTM, CDR2 ANQGSEA. Losses at the gene ends were 7 bases for V and 7 bases for J; bases not matched to a gene: 9. The CDR3 DNA sequence: TGCAGCGCTAAGGGGGGACTAGAGAATGAGCAGTTCTTC. It yields the protein CSAKGGLENEQFF.

This clone was picked up a small number of times. The chain couples TRBV7-9 to TRBJ2-2; D unclear. V was shortened by 6 bases and J by 4 bases, with 9 bases between the two germline ends. CDR1 is SEHNR, CDR2 FQNEAQ, per germline (reference sequence). The CDR3 has 13 residues. The CDR3 DNA is TGTGCCAGCAGGCCGGACCTCACCGGGGAGCTGTTTTTT. Its translation: CASRPDLTGELFF.

This chain connects TRBV7-6 to TRBJ2-2; 8 positions agree with TRBD1. Per the germline V gene, CDR1 is SGHVS and CDR2 is FNYEAQ. J gave up 5 bases and V 1 base, and 9 bases lay outside the gene matches. The CDR3 sequence is 17 residues long. Here the CDR3 DNA reads TGTGCCAGCAGCTTAGGGGTGACAGGGGCCCGAACCGGGGAGCTGTTTTTT. Protein: CASSLGVTGARTGELFF.

J is TRBJ2-7 and V is TRBV27, with 7 bases matching TRBD2. Germline V gene data show CDR1 as MNHEY and CDR2 as SMNVEV (reference sequence). This CDR3 contains 15 residues. V was clipped by 0 bases and J by 3 bases; unmatched bases: 5. This CDR3 reads CASSLSVQRDYEQYF. The CDR3 DNA reads as TGTGCCAGCAGTTTATCGGTCCAGCGGGACTACGAGCAGTACTTC.

CDR3 nucleotide sequence: TGTGCCAGCAGCCAAACCCCCCTAGCGGGGGCCTACAATGAGCAGTTCTTC. Translating gives CASSQTPLAGAYNEQFF. V gene TRBV4-2 combines with J gene TRBJ2-1, with 10 bases that match TRBD2. In germline, CDR1 is LGHNA, CDR2 YNFKEQ. This CDR3 comprises 17 residues. Unmatched junction bases numbered 6, after V lost 2 bases and J lost 2 bases.

In DNA form, the CDR3 reads TGTGCCAGCAGTTTAATCGGTGGTTCGGGCGAGCAGTACTTC. Its protein product is CASSLIGGSGEQYF. The gene calls are TRBV27 and TRBJ2-7; unclear D gene. Trimming took 2 bases from V and 6 from J, leaving 14 bases between them. This CDR3 contains 14 residues. CDR1 MNHEY and CDR2 SMNVEV come from the germline V gene (reference sequence).

The genes are TRBV27 and TRBJ1-1, with 7 bases that match TRBD1. Germline trimming cut 7 bases from V and 5 bases from J; bases unmatched to any gene: 10. Germline V gene data show CDR1 as MNHEY and CDR2 as SMNVEV (reference sequence). The CDR3 contains 14 residues. The CDR3 coding sequence is TGTGCCAGCAAGAGAGTCAGGGGGGGGACTGAAGCTTTCTTT. This gives the protein CASKRVRGGTEAFF.

J is TRBJ1-1 and V is TRBV7-6, with a tentative D call TRBD1 (5 bases). The V end lost 4 bases, the J end lost 4 bases, and 25 bases lay between the germline ends. From germline, CDR1 is SGHVS and CDR2 FNYEAQ. There are 18 residues in the CDR3. The CDR3 reads CASSSGPGGAGVGTEAFF. In DNA form, the CDR3 reads TGTGCCAGCAGCTCGGGGCCCGGGGGAGCGGGCGTTGGCACTGAAGCTTTCTTT.

This clone was recorded once. Different DNA sequences within this sample yield the same CDR3. The rearrangement uses TRBV9 and TRBJ2-7; D is unresolved. This CDR3 is built from 14 residues. Trimming cost V 4 bases and J 3 bases, with 14 bases left between them. CDR1 and CDR2 (germline): SGDLS, YYNGEE. This CDR3 reads CASSPSGSYYEQYF. Here the CDR3 DNA reads TGTGCCAGCAGCCCCTCCGGCAGCTACTACGAGCAGTACTTC.

This rearrangement joins TRBV6-5 to TRBJ2-2, with D possibly matching TRBD2 (5 bases). The CDR3 contains 14 residues. Trimming removed 6 bases from V and 1 base from J, with 9 bases in between. Germline V gene data show CDR1 as MNHEY and CDR2 as SVGAGI. CDR3 nucleotide sequence: TGTGCCAGCAGGATACTAGGGAACACCGGGGAGCTGTTTTTT. This translates into CASRILGNTGELFF.

As regards this clone: Other nucleotide sequences in the sample specify the same CDR3. The chain links TRBV27 to TRBJ2-7; TRBD1 matches at 8 bases. Per the germline V gene, CDR1 is MNHEY and CDR2 is SMNVEV (reference sequence). Trimming cost V 4 bases and J 6 bases; bases outside gene matches: 8. CDR3 length equals 14 residues. For the CDR3, the DNA is TGTGCCAGCAGTTCCGGGACAGGCGGTCGCGAGCAGTACTTC. It specifies CASSSGTGGREQYF.

The chain couples TRBV25-1 to TRBJ1-2; 9 bases are a match to TRBD1. The germline V gene encodes CDR1 MGHDK and CDR2 SYGVNS. The junction had 9 bases not matched to a gene; V was cut back by 4 bases and J by 0 bases. The CDR3 loop spans 17 amino acids. For the CDR3, the DNA is TGTGCCAGCAGTGGCCGGGGACAGGGCCCAGCTAACTATGGCTACACCTTC. This sequence encodes CASSGRGQGPANYGYTF.

The chain couples TRBV28 to TRBJ2-7, with D tentatively TRBD2 (7 bases). Germline assignment: CDR1 MDHEN and CDR2 SYDVKM. The CDR3 is made up of 15 amino acids. Deletions cut 5 bases from V and 4 bases from J, with 18 bases between. In DNA form, the CDR3 reads TGTGCCAGCAGTCTTACAGGGAGGGGAGAATACGAGCAGTACTTC. This gives the protein CASSLTGRGEYEQYF.

The J gene is TRBJ2-5, the V gene TRBV5-1; TRBD2 matches at 7 bases. The CDR3 loop spans 16 amino acids. Germline CDR1 is SGHRS and CDR2 is YFSETQ. The J segment lost 5 bases and the V segment lost 3 bases, leaving 13 bases of the junction unmatched. CDR3 sequence (DNA): TGCGCCAGCAGCTCCCCCGGCGGGGGAGTGAGGGAGACCCAGTACTTC. It is translated as CASSSPGGGVRETQYF.

This clone showed up just once. Other DNA variants within this sample encode the same CDR3. J is TRBJ1-2 and V is TRBV19, with 10 bases identical to TRBD1. The junction had 2 bases not matched to a gene; V was cut back by 8 bases and J by 5 bases. Germline loops: CDR1 LNHDA, CDR2 SQIVND (reference sequence). The CDR3 sequence is 12 residues long. CDR3 sequence: CASSDRGYGYTF. As DNA, the CDR3 is TGTGCCAGTTCGGACAGGGGGTATGGCTACACCTTC.